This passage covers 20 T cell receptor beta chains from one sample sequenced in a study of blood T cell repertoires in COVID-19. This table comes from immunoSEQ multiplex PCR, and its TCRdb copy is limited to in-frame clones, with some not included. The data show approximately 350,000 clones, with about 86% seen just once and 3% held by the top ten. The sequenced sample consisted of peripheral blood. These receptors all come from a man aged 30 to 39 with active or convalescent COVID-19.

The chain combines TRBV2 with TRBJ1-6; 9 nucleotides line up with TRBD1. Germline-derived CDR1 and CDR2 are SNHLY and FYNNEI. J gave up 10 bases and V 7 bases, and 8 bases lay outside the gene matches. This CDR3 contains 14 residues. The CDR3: CASNKRQGGSPLHF. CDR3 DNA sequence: TGTGCCAGCAACAAAAGACAGGGGGGCTCACCCCTCCACTTT.

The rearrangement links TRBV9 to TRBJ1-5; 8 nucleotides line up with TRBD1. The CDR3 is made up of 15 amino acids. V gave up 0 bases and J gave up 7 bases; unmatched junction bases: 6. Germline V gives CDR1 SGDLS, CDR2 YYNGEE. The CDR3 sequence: CASSVDDRGWQPQHF. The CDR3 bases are TGTGCCAGCAGCGTAGATGACAGGGGCTGGCAGCCCCAGCATTTT.

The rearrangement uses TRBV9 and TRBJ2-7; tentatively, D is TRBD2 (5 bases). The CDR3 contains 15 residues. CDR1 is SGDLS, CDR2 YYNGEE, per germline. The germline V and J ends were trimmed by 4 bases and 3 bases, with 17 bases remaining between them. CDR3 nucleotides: TGTGCCAGCAGCCCCCGCATTGGAGGCGTCTACGAGCAGTACTTC. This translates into CASSPRIGGVYEQYF.

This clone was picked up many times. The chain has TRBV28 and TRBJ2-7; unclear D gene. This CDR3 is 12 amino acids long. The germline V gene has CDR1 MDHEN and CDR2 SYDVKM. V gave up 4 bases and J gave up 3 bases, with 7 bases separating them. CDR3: CASSSSFYEQYF. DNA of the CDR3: TGTGCCAGCAGTTCCTCCTTCTACGAGCAGTACTTC. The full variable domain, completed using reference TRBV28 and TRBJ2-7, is DVKVTQSSRYLVKRTGEKVFLECVQDMDHENMFWYRQDPGLGLRLIYFSYDVKMKEKGDIPEGYSVSREKKERFSLILESASTNQTSMYLCASSSSFYEQYFGPGTRLTVT.

The DNA of the CDR3 is TGTGCCAGCTCACCGATTAGCGGGGCGAACACCGGGGAGCTGTTTTTT. Translated: CASSPISGANTGELFF. J is TRBJ2-2 and V is TRBV18; 8 bases line up with TRBD2. CDR1 and CDR2 (germline): KGHSH, LQKENI. J lost 0 bases, V lost 3 bases, and 3 bases had no gene match. The length of the CDR3 is 16 residues.

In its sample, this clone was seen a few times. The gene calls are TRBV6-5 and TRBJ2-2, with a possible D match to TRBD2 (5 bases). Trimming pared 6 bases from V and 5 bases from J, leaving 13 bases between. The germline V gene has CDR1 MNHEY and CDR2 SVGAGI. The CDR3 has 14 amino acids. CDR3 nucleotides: TGTGCCAGCAGGCTGGAGGTGACAACCGGGGAGCTGTTTTTT. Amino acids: CASRLEVTTGELFF.

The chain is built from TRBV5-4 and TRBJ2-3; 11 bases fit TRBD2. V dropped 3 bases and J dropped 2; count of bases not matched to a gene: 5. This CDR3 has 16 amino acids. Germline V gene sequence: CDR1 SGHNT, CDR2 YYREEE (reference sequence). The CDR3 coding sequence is TGTGCCAGCAGCTCAAAACTAGCGGGGGACACAGATACGCAGTATTTT. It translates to CASSSKLAGDTDTQYF. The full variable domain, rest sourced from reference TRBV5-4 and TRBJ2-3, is ETGVTQSPTHLIKTRGQQVTLRCSSQSGHNTVSWYQQALGQGPQFIFQYYREEENGRGNFPPRFSGLQFPNYSSELNVNALELDDSALYLCASSSKLAGDTDTQYFGPGTRLTVL.

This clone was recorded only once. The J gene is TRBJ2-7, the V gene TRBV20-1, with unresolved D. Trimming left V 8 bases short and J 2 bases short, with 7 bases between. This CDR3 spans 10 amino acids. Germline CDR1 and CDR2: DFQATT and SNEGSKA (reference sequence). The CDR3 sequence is CSHGTYEQYF. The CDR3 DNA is TGCAGTCACGGTACCTACGAGCAGTACTTC.

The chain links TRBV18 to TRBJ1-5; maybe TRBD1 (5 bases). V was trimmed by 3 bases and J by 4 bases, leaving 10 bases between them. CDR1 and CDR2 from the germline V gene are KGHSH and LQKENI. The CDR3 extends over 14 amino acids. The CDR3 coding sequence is TGTGCCAGCTCACCGGGCAGGGATAATCAGCCCCAGCATTTT. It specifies CASSPGRDNQPQHF.

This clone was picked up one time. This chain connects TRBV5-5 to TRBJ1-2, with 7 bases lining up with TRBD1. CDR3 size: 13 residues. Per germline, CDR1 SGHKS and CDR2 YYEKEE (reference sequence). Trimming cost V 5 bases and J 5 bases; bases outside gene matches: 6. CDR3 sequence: CASSTTGQYGYTF. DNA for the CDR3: TGTGCCAGCAGTACGACAGGGCAGTATGGCTACACCTTC.

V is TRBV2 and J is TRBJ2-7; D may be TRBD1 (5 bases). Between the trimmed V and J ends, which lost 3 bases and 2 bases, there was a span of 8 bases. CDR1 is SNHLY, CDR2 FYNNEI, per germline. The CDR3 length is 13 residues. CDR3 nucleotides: TGTGCCAGCAGTGAGGCAGGGACCTACGAGCAGTACTTC. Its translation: CASSEAGTYEQYF.

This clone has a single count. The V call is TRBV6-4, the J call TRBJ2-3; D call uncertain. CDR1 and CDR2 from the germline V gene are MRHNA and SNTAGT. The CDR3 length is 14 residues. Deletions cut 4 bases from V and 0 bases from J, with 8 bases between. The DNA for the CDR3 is TGTGCCAGCAGTGGTGAGGCTAGCACAGATACGCAGTATTTT. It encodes CASSGEASTDTQYF.

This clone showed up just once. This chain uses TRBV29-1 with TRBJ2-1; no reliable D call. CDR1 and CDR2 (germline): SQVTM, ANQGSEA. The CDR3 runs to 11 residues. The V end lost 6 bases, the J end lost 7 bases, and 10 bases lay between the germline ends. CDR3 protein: CSVPVQNEQFF. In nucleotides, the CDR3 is TGCAGCGTGCCCGTACAAAATGAGCAGTTCTTC.

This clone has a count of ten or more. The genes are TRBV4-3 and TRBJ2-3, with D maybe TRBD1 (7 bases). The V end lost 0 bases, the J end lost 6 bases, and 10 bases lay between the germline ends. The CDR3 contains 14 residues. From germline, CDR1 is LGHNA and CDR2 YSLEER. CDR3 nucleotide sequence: TGCGCCAGCAGCCAAGACGGGGGACAGGATACGCAGTATTTT. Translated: CASSQDGGQDTQYF.

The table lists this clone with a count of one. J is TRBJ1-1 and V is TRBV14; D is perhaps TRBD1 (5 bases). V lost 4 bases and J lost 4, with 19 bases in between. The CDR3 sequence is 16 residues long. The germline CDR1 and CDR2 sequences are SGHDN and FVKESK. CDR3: CASSPDEGWGVTEAFF. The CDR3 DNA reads TGTGCCAGCAGCCCCGACGAGGGCTGGGGGGTCACTGAAGCTTTCTTT.

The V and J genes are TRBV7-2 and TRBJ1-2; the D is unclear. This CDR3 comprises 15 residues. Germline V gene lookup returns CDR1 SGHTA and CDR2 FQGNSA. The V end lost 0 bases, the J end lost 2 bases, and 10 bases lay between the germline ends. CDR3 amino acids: CASSLAMSRNYGYTF. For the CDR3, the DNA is TGTGCCAGCAGCTTAGCAATGTCCAGGAACTATGGCTACACCTTC.

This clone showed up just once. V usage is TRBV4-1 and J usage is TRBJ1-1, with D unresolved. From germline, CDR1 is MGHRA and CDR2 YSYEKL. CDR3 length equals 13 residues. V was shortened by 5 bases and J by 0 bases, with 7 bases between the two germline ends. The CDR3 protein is CASSYRVNTEAFF. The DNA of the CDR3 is TGCGCCAGCAGCTATCGGGTGAACACTGAAGCTTTCTTT.

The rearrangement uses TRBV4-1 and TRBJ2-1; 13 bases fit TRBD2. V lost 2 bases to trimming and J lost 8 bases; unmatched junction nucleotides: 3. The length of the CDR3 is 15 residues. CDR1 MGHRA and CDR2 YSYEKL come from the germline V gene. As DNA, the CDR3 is TGCGCCAGCAGCCAAACTAGCGGGGGGGCCTATGAGCAGTTCTTC. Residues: CASSQTSGGAYEQFF.

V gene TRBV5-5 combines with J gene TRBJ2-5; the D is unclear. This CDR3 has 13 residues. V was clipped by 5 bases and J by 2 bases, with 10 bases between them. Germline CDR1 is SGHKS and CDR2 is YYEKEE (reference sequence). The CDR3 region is CASSLSIQETQYF. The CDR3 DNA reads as TGTGCCAGCAGTCTGAGTATTCAAGAGACCCAGTACTTC. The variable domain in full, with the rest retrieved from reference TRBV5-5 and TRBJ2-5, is DAGVTQSPTHLIKTRGQQVTLRCSPISGHKSVSWYQQVLGQGPQFIFQYYEKEERGRGNFPDRFSARQFPNYSSELNVNALLLGDSALYLCASSLSIQETQYFGPGTRLLVL.

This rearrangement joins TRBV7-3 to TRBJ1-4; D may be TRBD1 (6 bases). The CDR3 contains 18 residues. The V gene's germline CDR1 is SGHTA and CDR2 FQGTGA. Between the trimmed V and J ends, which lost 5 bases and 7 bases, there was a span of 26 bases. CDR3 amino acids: CASSTPRDISEPSEKLFF. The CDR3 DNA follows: TGTGCCAGCAGCACCCCCCGGGACATCTCAGAACCTTCTGAAAAACTGTTTTTT.